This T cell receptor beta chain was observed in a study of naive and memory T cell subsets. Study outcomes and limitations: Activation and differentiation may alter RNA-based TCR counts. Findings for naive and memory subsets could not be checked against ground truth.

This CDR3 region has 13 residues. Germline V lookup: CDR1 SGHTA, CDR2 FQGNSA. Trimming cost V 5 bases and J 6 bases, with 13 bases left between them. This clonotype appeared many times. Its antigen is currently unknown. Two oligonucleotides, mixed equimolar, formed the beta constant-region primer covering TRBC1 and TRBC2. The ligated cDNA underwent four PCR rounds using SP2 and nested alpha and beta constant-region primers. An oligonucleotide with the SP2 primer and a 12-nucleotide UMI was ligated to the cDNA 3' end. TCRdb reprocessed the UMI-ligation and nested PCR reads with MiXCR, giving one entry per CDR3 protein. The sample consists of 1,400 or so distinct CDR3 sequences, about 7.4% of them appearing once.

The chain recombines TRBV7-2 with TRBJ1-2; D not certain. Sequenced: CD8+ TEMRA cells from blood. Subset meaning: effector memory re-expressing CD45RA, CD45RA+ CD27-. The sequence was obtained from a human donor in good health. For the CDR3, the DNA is TGTGCCAGCAGCGCATATATTCAGGATGGCTACACCTTC. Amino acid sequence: CASSAYIQDGYTF.